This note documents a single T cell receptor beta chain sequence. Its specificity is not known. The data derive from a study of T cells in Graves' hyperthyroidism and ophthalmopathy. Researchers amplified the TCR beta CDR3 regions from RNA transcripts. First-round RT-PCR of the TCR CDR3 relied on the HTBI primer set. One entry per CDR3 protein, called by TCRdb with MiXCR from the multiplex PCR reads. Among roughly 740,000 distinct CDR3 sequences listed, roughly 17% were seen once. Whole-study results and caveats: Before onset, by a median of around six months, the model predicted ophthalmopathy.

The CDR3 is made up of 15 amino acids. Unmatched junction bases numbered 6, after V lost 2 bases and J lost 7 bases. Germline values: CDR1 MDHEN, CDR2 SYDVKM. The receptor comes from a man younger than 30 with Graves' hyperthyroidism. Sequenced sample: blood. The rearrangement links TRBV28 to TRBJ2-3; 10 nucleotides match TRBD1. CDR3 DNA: TGTGCCAGCAGTTTAGGGACAGGGGAATGGAATACGCAGTATTTT. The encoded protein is CASSLGTGEWNTQYF.